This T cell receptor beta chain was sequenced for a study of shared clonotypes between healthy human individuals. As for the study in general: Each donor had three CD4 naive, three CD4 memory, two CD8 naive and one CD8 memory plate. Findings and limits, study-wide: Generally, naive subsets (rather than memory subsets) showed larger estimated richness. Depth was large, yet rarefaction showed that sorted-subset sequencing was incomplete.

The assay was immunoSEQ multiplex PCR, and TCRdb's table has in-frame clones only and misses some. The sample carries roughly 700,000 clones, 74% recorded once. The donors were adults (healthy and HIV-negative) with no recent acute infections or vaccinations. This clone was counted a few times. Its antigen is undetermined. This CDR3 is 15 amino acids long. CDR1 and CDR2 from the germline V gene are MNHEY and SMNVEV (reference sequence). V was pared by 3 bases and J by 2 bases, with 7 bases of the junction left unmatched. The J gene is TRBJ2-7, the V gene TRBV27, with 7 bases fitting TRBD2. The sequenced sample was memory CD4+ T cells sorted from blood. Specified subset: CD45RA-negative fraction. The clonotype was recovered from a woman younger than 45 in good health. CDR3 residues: CASSFGSAGAYEQYF. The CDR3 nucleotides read TGTGCCAGCAGTTTTGGCTCCGCGGGAGCCTACGAGCAGTACTTC.